This note documents a single T cell receptor beta chain sequence. The data belong to a study of T cell responses to AZD1222 COVID-19 vaccine. Sequencing used immunoSEQ multiplex PCR; TCRdb keeps in-frame clones, though not all of them. Of 91,000 or so clones in the sample, 80% to 95% were seen once. CDR3 size: 14 residues. From germline, CDR1 is SGHNT and CDR2 YYREEE (reference sequence). Unmatched junction bases numbered 10, after V lost 3 bases and J lost 8 bases. This clonotype was obtained from an adult who received the AZD1222 COVID-19 vaccine. This chain joins TRBV5-4 and TRBJ1-2; the match to TRBD1 covers 7 bases. The source was peripheral blood, collected 28 days after the second AZD1222 dose. DNA for the CDR3: TGTGCCAGCAGCTACGGACAGGTCCCCTCCGGCTACACCTTC. This sequence encodes CASSYGQVPSGYTF.